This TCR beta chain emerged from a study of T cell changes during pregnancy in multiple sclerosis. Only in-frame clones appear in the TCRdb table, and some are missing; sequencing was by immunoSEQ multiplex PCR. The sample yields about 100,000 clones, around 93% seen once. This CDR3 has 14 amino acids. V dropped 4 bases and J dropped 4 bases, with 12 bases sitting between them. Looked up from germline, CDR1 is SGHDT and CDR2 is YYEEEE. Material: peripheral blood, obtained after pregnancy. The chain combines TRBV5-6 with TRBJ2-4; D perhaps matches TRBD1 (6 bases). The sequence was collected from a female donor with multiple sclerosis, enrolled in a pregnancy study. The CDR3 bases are TGTGCCAGCAGCCGACGGGACATAAAAAACATTCAGTACTTC. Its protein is CASSRRDIKNIQYF.